This T cell receptor (beta chain) was obtained from a study of ipilimumab plus nivolumab after autologous stem cell transplantation. Study background: Median doses per patient: roughly 5 ipilimumab, 8 or 9 nivolumab. The DLBCL cohort had primary refractory and relapsed disease, with 18-month progression-free survival of approximately 87% and 28%.

Clones were sequenced by immunoSEQ multiplex PCR, and TCRdb holds only the in-frame ones, with some missing. The sample holds 8,500 to 11,000 clones, 78% seen once. The CDR3 runs 13 residues. Trimming took off 10 bases at V and 0 bases at J, with 12 bases between the two ends. Germline V gives CDR1 SNHLY, CDR2 FYNNEI. Checkpoint therapy with ipilimumab 1 mg/kg began 14 to 28 days after transplant. Dosing: nivolumab 3 mg/kg IV, weeks 1, 4, 7, 10, then every two weeks to week 26. This clone has just a few counts. The sequence was collected from a male donor with diffuse large B-cell lymphoma. The source was PBMCs, collected in a trial of ipilimumab plus nivolumab as post-transplant consolidation. This chain joins TRBV2 and TRBJ1-1; perhaps TRBD1 as D (6 bases). The CDR3, as DNA: TGTGCCAACCGGTGGGACATGAACACTGAAGCTTTCTTT. Protein product: CANRWDMNTEAFF.